The table lists the clone carrying this TCR beta chain with many counts. Its antigen remains unknown. Germline V gene lookup returns CDR1 DFQATT and CDR2 SNEGSKA (reference sequence). There are 15 residues in the CDR3. Time point here: persistent/refractory GD, antithyroid drugs over 5 years with positive TRAb. Construction of the TCR library relied on RNA isolated from PBMCs. This sample is drawn from a study of regulatory T cells in long-lasting Graves disease. About the study: Persistent Graves' disease denoted over 5 years of antithyroid drugs plus positive TSH receptor antibodies.

Construction of TCR beta libraries relied on iRepertoire HTBI primers and on Arm-PCR targeting CDR3 regions. Original methodology: Identification yielded 60 or so TRBV and around 15 TRBJ segments across samples. TCRdb independently ran MiXCR on the multiplex PCR reads; one entry per CDR3 protein. The V and J calls shown here were made by TCRdb, not taken from the authors' results. The sample lists some 300,000 distinct CDR3 sequences, roughly a fifth occurring once. Overall study findings and caveats: The persistent group shared around 2,700 public clonotypes, more than the approximately 1,000 shared by new patients. When disease was persistent, TRBV28, TRBJ1-2 and TRBJ2-5 were the favored segments.

This TCR came from a female donor with Graves disease. The sample in question was peripheral blood mononuclear cells (PBMCs), obtained when the disease was refractory, from a patient treated with antithyroid drugs. V usage is TRBV20-1 and J usage is TRBJ1-4; 7 positions agree with TRBD1. The CDR3 nucleotides read TGCAGCACTCTCGGACAGGACGCAACTAATGAAAAACTGTTTTTT. It is translated as CSTLGQDATNEKLFF.